Listed here are 29 T cell receptor beta chains from one sample, sequenced in a study of T cells expressing NK-cell markers (dated by TCRdb to the early 2020s). The library was made by 5' RACE. For sequencing, an Illumina HiSeq 2000 was employed. With the reads reprocessed by TCRdb, a single entry stands for each CDR3 protein sequence and no DNA is reported. This sample's clone table shows roughly 160,000 distinct CDR3 sequences. The ten largest make up roughly 20% of the sample. Sequencing was done on a sample of blood T cells: a sorted CD56 or NKG2C T cell subset, CD4+ or CD8+ T cells, or bulk PBMC T cells (not recorded which). The receptor set was obtained from a woman aged 18-70 years in good health.

The chain is built from TRBV4-2 and TRBJ2-3; no DNA is available, so the TRBD2 call from TCRdb remains unchecked. CDR3 length: 17 residues. Germline loops: CDR1 LGHNA, CDR2 YNFKEQ. CDR3 sequence reads: CASSQEASGGRADTQYF.

The chain joins TRBV5-1 to TRBJ2-2; the TRBD1 assignment by TCRdb is unverifiable without DNA. CDR3 length: 15 residues. The germline V gene encodes CDR1 SGHRS and CDR2 YFSETQ. The CDR3 loop reads CPSNTGQIITGELFF. Combining the CDR3 with reference TRBV5-1 and TRBJ2-2 gives the whole variable domain KAGVTQTPRYLIKTRGQQVTLSCSPISGHRSVSWYQQTPGQGLQFLFEYFSETQRNKGNFPGRFSGRQFSNSRSEMNVSTLELGDSALYLCPSNTGQIITGELFFGEGSRLTVL.

The V and J genes are TRBV6-1 and TRBJ1-1; TCRdb proposes TRBD1, but this gene call is untestable without DNA. CDR1 MNHNS and CDR2 SASEGT come from the germline V gene. The CDR3 has 15 residues. CDR3 sequence: CASSGLREMNTEAFF.

The V call is TRBV20-1, the J call TRBJ2-1; the D gene TCRdb calls, TRBD1, cannot be checked with no DNA. Looked up from germline, CDR1 is DFQATT and CDR2 is SNEGSKA (reference sequence). The CDR3 extends over 15 amino acids. CDR3 protein: CSATGDPSSYNEQFF.

The chain has TRBV15 and TRBJ2-5; the D call from TCRdb, TRBD1, cannot be confirmed without DNA. This CDR3 is built from 14 residues. The germline V gene encodes CDR1 LNHNV and CDR2 YYDKDF (reference sequence). The chain's CDR3 is CATSKGQGMETQYF.

The chain is built from TRBV6-2 or TRBV6-3 and TRBJ1-2. Germline loops: CDR1 MNHEY, CDR2 SVGEGT. The CDR3 length is 12 residues. The CDR3: CASRSTSYGYTF.

The chain employs TRBV6-1 and TRBJ1-1; with no DNA, the TCRdb D assignment of TRBD1 cannot be verified. Germline V gene data show CDR1 as MNHNS and CDR2 as SASEGT. This CDR3 has 14 residues. The CDR3 sequence is CASRPDRVGTEAFF.

This chain connects TRBV7-7 to TRBJ2-1. The CDR3 consists of 13 residues. Germline values: CDR1 SSHAT, CDR2 FNYEAQ (reference sequence). This chain's CDR3 is CASSDGVYNEQFF.

This chain uses TRBV3-1 with TRBJ2-7; lacking DNA, the TRBD2 call made by TCRdb goes unchecked. The CDR3 is 17 residues long. Per the germline V gene, CDR1 is LGHDT and CDR2 is YNNKEL (reference sequence). The CDR3 sequence: CASSRTGTSKRAYEQYF.

The chain combines TRBV20-1 with TRBJ2-5; TCRdb names TRBD2, which stays unverified in the absence of DNA. The CDR3 covers 13 residues. The germline gives CDR1 DFQATT, CDR2 SNEGSKA (reference sequence). CDR3 protein: CSASVRPGETQYF.

CDR3 region: CSLGAGDTQYF. The chain links TRBV30 to TRBJ2-3; TCRdb outputs TRBD2, but without DNA this stays unchecked. Germline CDR1 reads GTSNPN; CDR2 reads SVGIG (reference sequence). The CDR3 consists of 11 residues. The full variable domain, completed using reference TRBV30 and TRBJ2-3, is SQTIHQWPATLVQPVGSPLSLECTVEGTSNPNLYWYRQAAGRGLQLLFYSVGIGQISSEVPQNLSASRPQDRQFILSSKKLLLSDSGFYLCSLGAGDTQYFGPGTRLTVL.

This rearrangement joins TRBV6-2 or TRBV6-3 to TRBJ1-1; without DNA, the TCRdb call of TRBD1 cannot be checked. The V gene's germline CDR1 is MNHEY and CDR2 SVGEGT. The CDR3 spans 15 residues. Here the CDR3 reads CASSSLGLGNTEAFF.

This chain connects TRBV9 to TRBJ2-3; TCRdb returns TRBD1, unconfirmable since there is no DNA. The CDR3 is made up of 15 amino acids. Per the germline V gene, CDR1 is SGDLS and CDR2 is YYNGEE. The CDR3 reads CASSVGQGTTDTQYF. Complete variable domain (other parts from reference TRBV9 and TRBJ2-3): DSGVTQTPKHLITATGQRVTLRCSPRSGDLSVYWYQQSLDQGLQFLIQYYNGEERAKGNILERFSAQQFPDLHSELNLSSLELGDSALYFCASSVGQGTTDTQYFGPGTRLTVL.

This chain joins TRBV6-1 and TRBJ2-3; checking the TCRdb D call of TRBD1 is not possible without DNA. This CDR3 region has 13 residues. Germline V lookup: CDR1 MNHNS, CDR2 SASEGT. CDR3 residues: CASSVTGADTQYF.

The chain is built from TRBV7-8 and TRBJ2-1; TCRdb selects TRBD1, and the lack of DNA leaves this call unchecked. The CDR3 spans 15 residues. In germline, CDR1 is SGHVS, CDR2 FQNEAQ. This CDR3 reads CASSLVGAESNEQFF.

This chain joins TRBV29-1 and TRBJ1-5. Germline V gene sequence: CDR1 SQVTM, CDR2 ANQGSEA. This CDR3 is 13 amino acids long. CDR3 sequence: CSYLGDSNQPQHF.

This chain uses TRBV20-1 with TRBJ2-5; the TRBD2 assignment by TCRdb is unverifiable without DNA. This CDR3 comprises 15 residues. The germline V gene encodes CDR1 DFQATT and CDR2 SNEGSKA (reference sequence). CDR3 residues: CSARENSRGQETQYF.

This chain links TRBV5-1 with TRBJ2-7; the TRBD1 assignment by TCRdb is unverifiable without DNA. The CDR3 spans 16 residues. Per germline, CDR1 SGHRS and CDR2 YFSETQ. The CDR3 loop is CASSSTVGGTQGEQYF.

The chain uses TRBV9 and TRBJ2-1; TCRdb's assignment of TRBD1 cannot be checked, as there is no DNA. Germline V lookup: CDR1 SGDLS, CDR2 YYNGEE. The CDR3 covers 16 residues. CDR3: CASSVEGVGSYNEQFF.

The chain joins TRBV28 to TRBJ2-4; TCRdb lists TRBD2, though no DNA is available to test this call. The CDR3 is made up of 15 amino acids. Germline CDR1 reads MDHEN; CDR2 reads SYDVKM. The chain's CDR3 is CASSFLSGSTNIQYF. Full variable domain (outside the CDR3, taken from reference TRBV28 and TRBJ2-4): DVKVTQSSRYLVKRTGEKVFLECVQDMDHENMFWYRQDPGLGLRLIYFSYDVKMKEKGDIPEGYSVSREKKERFSLILESASTNQTSMYLCASSFLSGSTNIQYFGAGTRLSVL.

V usage is TRBV7-8 and J usage is TRBJ2-1; TCRdb lists TRBD2, though no DNA is available to test this call. The CDR3 is made up of 15 amino acids. The V gene's germline CDR1 is SGHVS and CDR2 FQNEAQ. The CDR3 sequence is CASLGLAGTYNEQFF.

The V gene is TRBV7-2, the J gene TRBJ2-7; TCRdb lists TRBD2, though no DNA is available to test this call. The length of the CDR3 is 15 residues. In germline, CDR1 is SGHTA, CDR2 FQGNSA. The CDR3 is CASSPRTSGSYEQYF.

This chain uses TRBV9 with TRBJ2-2; TCRdb calls TRBD2, which cannot be checked without DNA. This CDR3 spans 15 amino acids. From germline, CDR1 is SGDLS and CDR2 YYNGEE. The chain's CDR3 is CASSPGLVNTGELFF.

The chain carries TRBV28 and TRBJ1-1. The germline CDR1 and CDR2 sequences are MDHEN and SYDVKM. This CDR3 has 17 amino acids. The CDR3 region is CASSWAQSGRINTEAFF.

CDR3 residues: CASSPPRAGTGVGEQYF. V and J are TRBV18 and TRBJ2-7; there is no DNA to check the TCRdb D call of TRBD1. Germline V gene sequence: CDR1 KGHSH, CDR2 LQKENI. This CDR3 spans 17 amino acids.

This chain joins TRBV21-1 and TRBJ2-1; TCRdb gives TRBD2 as the D gene, but with no DNA this cannot be confirmed. TRBV21-1 is listed as a pseudogene. The CDR3 is 15 residues long. This CDR3 reads CASSNYSGGDNEQFF.

The V call is TRBV12-3 or TRBV12-4, the J call TRBJ2-1; TCRdb reports TRBD2, a call that lacks DNA to check it against. The CDR3 is made up of 16 amino acids. The CDR3 sequence is CASTHSTSGRRNEQFF.

The chain combines TRBV6-6 with TRBJ1-1. CDR1 is MNHNY, CDR2 SVGAGI, per germline (reference sequence). This CDR3 region has 12 residues. CDR3 protein: CASTLEGGIAFF.

V usage is TRBV30 and J usage is TRBJ2-2; TCRdb calls TRBD1, which cannot be checked without DNA. The CDR3 length is 12 residues. Germline-derived CDR1 and CDR2 are GTSNPN and SVGIG (reference sequence). This CDR3 reads CAWTGFGGELFF.